These T cell receptor beta chains were read from a single sample in a study of blood T cell repertoires in COVID-19. Sequenced by immunoSEQ multiplex PCR; TCRdb stores in-frame clones only, minus some. This table holds 250,000 to 300,000 clones, 65% to 85% found once. The sequenced material came from peripheral blood. The origin of the receptors is a man older than 75 with acute or convalescent COVID-19. The CDR3 runs from the conserved cysteine through the conserved F or W. A D gene is named only where the DNA matches it firmly. A clone size is listed for some rows: how often the clone was seen (once, few, many), or a class if it is expanded.

cdr3_nt: TGCGCCAGCAGCCCCCAAACGACAGGGGGCCAAGAGACCCAGTACTTC
cdr3_aa: CASSPQTTGGQETQYF
d_call: TRBD1
v_call: TRBV5-1
clone_size: -
j_call: TRBJ2-5

cdr3_nt: TGTGCCAGCAGAGTGACTGGGAACTATGGCTACACCTTC
cdr3_aa: CASRVTGNYGYTF
d_call: -
v_call: TRBV6-5
clone_size: once
j_call: TRBJ1-2

cdr3_nt: TGCGCCAGCAGCTCCGGGACAGCATCCACAGATACGCAGTATTTT
cdr3_aa: CASSSGTASTDTQYF
d_call: TRBD1
v_call: TRBV5-1
clone_size: -
j_call: TRBJ2-3

cdr3_nt: TGTGCCAGCATCTTCACAGGGTCGGGGCAGCCCCAGCATTTT
cdr3_aa: CASIFTGSGQPQHF
d_call: -
v_call: TRBV28
clone_size: many
j_call: TRBJ1-5

cdr3_nt: TGCGCCAGCAAACGGGGGGCCGGGGACGCTGAAGCTTTCTTT
cdr3_aa: CASKRGAGDAEAFF
d_call: -
v_call: TRBV10-2
clone_size: -
j_call: TRBJ1-1

cdr3_nt: TGTGCCAGCAGCCAAATTTCGGAGACCCAGTACTTC
cdr3_aa: CASSQISETQYF
d_call: -
v_call: TRBV3-1/TRBV3-2
clone_size: -
j_call: TRBJ2-5

cdr3_nt: TGTGCCAGCAGCCATCGCATTGGGGGGGGGAACTATGGCTACACCTTC
cdr3_aa: CASSHRIGGGNYGYTF
d_call: -
v_call: TRBV3-1/TRBV3-2
clone_size: -
j_call: TRBJ1-2

cdr3_nt: TGTGCCAGCAGTTTCAGGGGGTCGATTGGCTACACCTTC
cdr3_aa: CASSFRGSIGYTF
d_call: TRBD1
v_call: TRBV28
clone_size: -
j_call: TRBJ1-2

cdr3_nt: TGCAGCGCCGCGGACACCCATGAGCAGTTCTTC
cdr3_aa: CSAADTHEQFF
d_call: -
v_call: TRBV29-1
clone_size: -
j_call: TRBJ2-1

cdr3_nt: TGTGCCTGGAGTGTGCCTAGCGGGGGATCACAAGAGACCCAGTACTTC
cdr3_aa: CAWSVPSGGSQETQYF
d_call: TRBD2
v_call: TRBV30
clone_size: -
j_call: TRBJ2-5

cdr3_nt: TGTGCCAGCAGCCAAGGGACAGGCAGGGAAAAACTGTTTTTT
cdr3_aa: CASSQGTGREKLFF
d_call: TRBD1
v_call: TRBV3-1/TRBV3-2
clone_size: -
j_call: TRBJ1-4

cdr3_nt: TGCAGCGCCAACCGGGACAGGCCCTACGAGCAGTACTTC
cdr3_aa: CSANRDRPYEQYF
d_call: TRBD1
v_call: TRBV29-1
clone_size: -
j_call: TRBJ2-7

cdr3_nt: TGTGCCACCAGTGATTTAGACACGAGCACAGATACGCAGTATTTT
cdr3_aa: CATSDLDTSTDTQYF
d_call: -
v_call: TRBV24-1
clone_size: -
j_call: TRBJ2-3

cdr3_nt: TGTGCCAGCAGTAACACTGGACTAGCGCAGGAGACCCAGTACTTC
cdr3_aa: CASSNTGLAQETQYF
d_call: TRBD2
v_call: TRBV2
clone_size: -
j_call: TRBJ2-5

cdr3_nt: TGTGCCAGCAGGGCCGGGGGTTCCCGGGGCTACACCTTC
cdr3_aa: CASRAGGSRGYTF
d_call: -
v_call: TRBV28
clone_size: -
j_call: TRBJ1-2